A selection of T cell receptor beta chains follows, all from one sample in a study of blood T cell repertoires in COVID-19. Here immunoSEQ multiplex PCR was the method, and the copy in TCRdb shows in-frame clones only, minus some. The table lists around 65,000 clones, roughly 82% of them singletons, with roughly 41% in the top ten. Input material: peripheral blood. The source of these receptors is a human donor in a cohort sampled during active COVID-19. Both conserved end residues are part of each CDR3. The order of the fields is D gene, J gene, clone size, V gene, CDR3 DNA, CDR3 protein. The D gene is left open where the match is weak. Rows may omit the clone size; those that give it use once, few, many or a size class.

>NA|TRBJ1-2|NA|TRBV4-2
TGTGCCAGCAGCCAGGGCGGGGAGACGGGGAACTATGGCTACACCTTC
CASSQGGETGNYGYTF
>TRBD1|TRBJ2-5|NA|TRBV7-3
TGTGCCAGCAGCTCCGACAGGGGAGAGACCCAGTACTTC
CASSSDRGETQYF
>TRBD1|TRBJ1-2|NA|TRBV5-1
TGCGCCAGCAGCTCGAGTCCCGGGACAGAAATTTATGGCTACACCTTC
CASSSSPGTEIYGYTF
>TRBD2|TRBJ2-7|once|TRBV19
TGTGCCAGTAGTTTCCGGACTAGCGGGGGGGTTGGCGAGCAGTACTTC
CASSFRTSGGVGEQYF
>NA|TRBJ2-3|NA|TRBV18
TGTGCCAGCTCACCTCTAGCCTCCACAGATACGCAGTATTTT
CASSPLASTDTQYF
>NA|TRBJ2-3|NA|TRBV27
TGTGCCAGCAGTTTCTCTCGACAGGTGTCTAGCACAGATACGCAGTATTTT
CASSFSRQVSSTDTQYF
>TRBD1|TRBJ2-6|NA|TRBV7-8
TGTGCCAGCAGCCACAGGGGGGGGGCCAACGTCCTGACTTTC
CASSHRGGANVLTF
>TRBD1|TRBJ2-5|NA|TRBV19
TGTGCCAGTGGCCCAGAGGGGGCAGGAGAGACCCAGTACTTC
CASGPEGAGETQYF
>NA|TRBJ1-2|NA|TRBV19
TGTGCCAGTAGTATAGATGGCAATCGCTATGGCTACACCTTC
CASSIDGNRYGYTF
>TRBD1|TRBJ1-1|NA|TRBV6-2/TRBV6-3
TGTGCCAGCAGCAGGGGGGGCGTCACTGAAGCTTTCTTT
CASSRGGVTEAFF
>TRBD1|TRBJ2-2|NA|TRBV7-9
TGTGCCAGCAGGGGGACAGGACTTACCGGGGAGCTGTTTTTT
CASRGTGLTGELFF
>NA|TRBJ2-7|NA|TRBV3-1/TRBV3-2
TGTGCCAGCAGCGAGCGACAGAGTTCGGGCGAGCAGTACTTC
CASSERQSSGEQYF
>NA|TRBJ1-2|NA|TRBV7-2
TGTGCCAGCAGCTTAGAGTGGGCAGGGCGGATTAACTATGGCTACACCTTC
CASSLEWAGRINYGYTF
>TRBD1|TRBJ1-1|NA|TRBV12-3/TRBV12-4
TGTGCCAGCAGTTTAGCCCAGGGGGTTGAAGCTTTCTTT
CASSLAQGVEAFF
>TRBD1|TRBJ2-2|NA|TRBV19
TGTGCCAGTAGTTTCGAGGGGGCCGTAAGCACCGCGAACACCGGGGAGCTGTTTTTT
CASSFEGAVSTANTGELFF